The 18 T cell receptor beta chains below come from one sample, sequenced in a study of cytomegalovirus exposure and HLA in healthy donors. With 60 Vbeta and 13 Jbeta primers, the PCR was carried out. Clones were read by immunoSEQ multiplex PCR, and TCRdb kept only the in-frame ones, dropping some. The repertoire holds under 200,000 clones, with roughly 87% as singletons. Source material: PBMCs. These receptors originate from a woman aged 45-65 years in good health and CMV-seronegative.

This chain joins TRBV11-2 and TRBJ1-5; TRBD1 might be the D (6 bases). Trimming stripped 0 bases from V and 7 bases from J, with 10 bases between. The CDR3 has 14 residues. The germline gives CDR1 SGHAT, CDR2 FQNNGV. The CDR3 reads CASSLDRGGQPQHF. DNA for the CDR3: TGTGCCAGCAGCTTAGACAGGGGTGGACAGCCCCAGCATTTT.

The chain couples TRBV9 to TRBJ1-1, with 7 bases identical to TRBD1. CDR3 length equals 15 residues. Germline CDR1 reads SGDLS; CDR2 reads YYNGEE. The V gene end was trimmed by 3 bases and the J gene end by 1 base; junction bases not matched to a gene: 6. The chain's CDR3 is CASSGRTGWNTEAFF. Here the CDR3 DNA reads TGTGCCAGCAGCGGGCGGACAGGATGGAACACTGAAGCTTTCTTT.

This chain uses TRBV6-5 with TRBJ2-1, with TRBD2 as a possible D gene (5 bases). Germline V gives CDR1 MNHEY, CDR2 SVGAGI. This CDR3 contains 14 residues. V dropped 6 bases and J dropped 5 bases, with 14 bases sitting between them. The DNA for the CDR3 is TGTGCCAGCAGAAACCTAGCCGCCAACAATGAGCAGTTCTTC. Translated: CASRNLAANNEQFF.

The chain is built from TRBV9 and TRBJ2-6; 10 nucleotides align to TRBD1. This CDR3 is 17 amino acids long. J was trimmed by 1 base and V by 4 bases; bases with no gene match: 5. Per germline, CDR1 SGDLS and CDR2 YYNGEE. The DNA of the CDR3 is TGTGCCAGCAGCTTAGACAGGGGGCAGTCTGGGGCCAACGTCCTGACTTTC. This codes for CASSLDRGQSGANVLTF.

The V call is TRBV27, the J call TRBJ2-1; D is unclear. The germline V and J ends were trimmed by 3 bases and 2 bases, with 11 bases remaining between them. The CDR3 sequence is 15 residues long. Germline CDR1 reads MNHEY; CDR2 reads SMNVEV (reference sequence). The CDR3 DNA sequence: TGTGCCAGCAGTTTTGTTAGTCTCCCCTACAATGAGCAGTTCTTC. Protein: CASSFVSLPYNEQFF.

This clone was seen a few times. The chain has TRBV2 and TRBJ2-7, with TRBD1 as a possible D gene (6 bases). This CDR3 region has 13 residues. Germline V gene sequence: CDR1 SNHLY, CDR2 FYNNEI. V lost 5 bases, J lost 0 bases, and 8 bases lay in between. The CDR3 coding sequence is TGTGCCAGCAGTCGGGACATCTCCTACGAGCAGTACTTC. Its translation is CASSRDISYEQYF. The variable domain in full, completed from reference TRBV2 and TRBJ2-7, reads EPEVTQTPSHQVTQMGQEVILRCVPISNHLYFYWYRQILGQKVEFLVSFYNNEISEKSEIFDDQFSVERPDGSNFTLKIRSTKLEDSAMYFCASSRDISYEQYFGPGTRLTVT.

The rearrangement joins TRBV28 to TRBJ2-5; TRBD1 aligns across 10 bases. Germline V gene lookup returns CDR1 MDHEN and CDR2 SYDVKM. V shed 8 bases, J shed 7 bases, and the junction held 28 bases outside the gene matches. This CDR3 is built from 20 residues. CDR3 amino acids: CASSDRGISVGTGAVGTQYF. The CDR3 DNA reads as TGTGCCAGCTCAGATAGGGGAATCTCAGTAGGGACAGGGGCCGTAGGGACCCAGTACTTC.

The rearrangement links TRBV27 to TRBJ2-3; TRBD1 might be the D (6 bases). There are 15 residues in the CDR3. The germline CDR1 and CDR2 sequences are MNHEY and SMNVEV (reference sequence). V was pared by 4 bases and J by 0 bases, with 11 bases between. CDR3 sequence: CASSSKGVSTDTQYF. The CDR3 nucleotides are TGTGCCAGCAGTTCCAAGGGGGTAAGCACAGATACGCAGTATTTT.

The gene calls are TRBV11-2 and TRBJ1-2; 12 bases line up with TRBD1. The ends lost 5 bases at V and 8 bases at J; junction bases unmatched: 6. The CDR3 runs 14 residues. The germline CDR1 and CDR2 sequences are SGHAT and FQNNGV. DNA of the CDR3: TGTGCCAGCAGCCAGGGACAGGGGGCAGGCGGCTACACCTTC. Protein product: CASSQGQGAGGYTF.

The chain links TRBV28 to TRBJ1-3; 8 positions match TRBD1. With V trimmed by 2 bases and J by 0 bases, 6 bases remained unmatched. The CDR3 runs to 17 residues. CDR1 MDHEN and CDR2 SYDVKM come from the germline V gene. CDR3 coding DNA: TGTGCCAGCAGTTTAGGGACAGGTTGGGACTCTGGAAACACCATATATTTT. It encodes CASSLGTGWDSGNTIYF.

This sequence joins TRBV5-6 and TRBJ1-5; D may be TRBD1 (6 bases). This CDR3 has 15 residues. Germline values: CDR1 SGHDT, CDR2 YYEEEE. Trimming pared 0 bases from V and 3 bases from J, leaving 10 bases between. In DNA form, the CDR3 reads TGTGCCAGCAGCTTGGACGGGGGGCTCAATCAGCCCCAGCATTTT. Its protein product is CASSLDGGLNQPQHF.

This chain connects TRBV28 to TRBJ2-7, with a tentative D call TRBD1 (5 bases). Germline values: CDR1 MDHEN, CDR2 SYDVKM. The CDR3 runs 15 residues. V lost 3 bases and J 0 bases, leaving 12 bases between the germline ends. The CDR3 sequence: CASSFIQEPSYEQYF. CDR3 nucleotides: TGTGCCAGCAGTTTTATACAGGAGCCCTCCTACGAGCAGTACTTC.

The chain links TRBV28 to TRBJ1-5; no clear D. V shed 2 bases and J shed 6 bases, with 11 bases lying between them. The CDR3 sequence is 14 residues long. Germline V gene sequence: CDR1 MDHEN, CDR2 SYDVKM. CDR3 residues: CASSLGEQFQPQHF. Written as DNA, the CDR3 is TGTGCCAGCAGTTTAGGAGAACAATTTCAGCCCCAGCATTTT.

V is TRBV18 and J is TRBJ2-2; 8 bases align to TRBD2. V lost 3 bases to trimming and J lost 4 bases; unmatched junction nucleotides: 4. The CDR3 contains 15 residues. The germline CDR1 and CDR2 sequences are KGHSH and LQKENI. The CDR3 spells CASSPERGSTGELFF. The CDR3 coding sequence is TGTGCCAGCTCACCCGAGCGGGGGAGCACCGGGGAGCTGTTTTTT.

This chain links TRBV4-1 with TRBJ1-6; 8 bases map to TRBD1. Germline CDR1 reads MGHRA; CDR2 reads YSYEKL. V shed 4 bases, J shed 9 bases, and the junction held 8 bases outside the gene matches. The CDR3 sequence is 15 residues long. The CDR3, as DNA: TGCGCCAGCAGCCTTACCGGGACAGGCCCTTCACCCCTCCACTTT. The encoded protein is CASSLTGTGPSPLHF.

This clone was detected only a few times. The chain has TRBV7-2 and TRBJ1-2; the match to TRBD1 covers 11 bases. V was pared by 5 bases and J by 8 bases, with 7 bases of the junction left unmatched. Germline values: CDR1 SGHTA, CDR2 FQGNSA. The CDR3 is 14 residues long. Here the CDR3 reads CASSAGTGGSGYTF. Here the CDR3 DNA reads TGTGCCAGCAGCGCCGGGACAGGGGGATCGGGCTACACCTTC.

CDR3 coding DNA: TGTGCTAGTGCCATCGGGGGTTACGAGCAGTACTTC. Its translation is CASAIGGYEQYF. The chain carries TRBV12-5 and TRBJ2-7; tentative D call: TRBD2 (6 bases). Germline loops: CDR1 LGHNT, CDR2 FRNRAP. The CDR3 consists of 12 residues. Deletions cut 7 bases from V and 4 bases from J, with 11 bases between.

V usage is TRBV5-4 and J usage is TRBJ2-2, with a possible D match to TRBD2 (6 bases). V was cut by 2 bases and J by 11 bases, with 19 bases left in between. The CDR3 loop spans 15 amino acids. The germline V gene encodes CDR1 SGHNT and CDR2 YYREEE (reference sequence). CDR3 loop: CASSFSAGRNYELFF. The CDR3 bases are TGTGCCAGCAGCTTCTCGGCGGGACGGAACTACGAGCTGTTTTTT.